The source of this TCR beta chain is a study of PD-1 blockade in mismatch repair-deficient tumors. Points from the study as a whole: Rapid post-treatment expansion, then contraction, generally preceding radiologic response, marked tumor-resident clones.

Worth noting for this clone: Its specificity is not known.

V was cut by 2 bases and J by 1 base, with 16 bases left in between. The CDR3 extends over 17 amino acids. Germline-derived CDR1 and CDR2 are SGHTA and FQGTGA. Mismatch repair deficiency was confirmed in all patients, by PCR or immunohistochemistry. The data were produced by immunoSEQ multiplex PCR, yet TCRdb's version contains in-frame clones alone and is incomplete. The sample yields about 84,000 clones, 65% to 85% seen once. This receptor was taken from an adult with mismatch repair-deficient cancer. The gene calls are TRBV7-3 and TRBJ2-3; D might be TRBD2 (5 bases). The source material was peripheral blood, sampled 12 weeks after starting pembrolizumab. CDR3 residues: CASSLSGGAEGTDTQYF. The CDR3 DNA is TGTGCCAGCAGCTTATCAGGCGGAGCGGAAGGCACAGATACGCAGTATTTT.